This T cell receptor beta chain was recorded in a study of human T cells and chemical hapten exposure. Time point noted: patch test 3, about 24 weeks after DPC sensitization. Treatment indicated: therapeutic diphenylcyclopropenone sensitization with weekly scalp DPC. Alopecia patients between 18 and 70 years old and suitable for DPC were used as donors. In TCRdb, the RACE reads were re-called with MiXCR into one record per CDR3 protein. Among roughly 200,000 distinct CDR3 sequences listed, around a quarter were seen once. The CDR3 has 12 amino acids. Trimming took 3 bases from V and 13 from J, leaving 13 bases between them.

This material consisted of whole blood, taken in connection with sensitization to the hapten diphenylcyclopropenone (DPC). The clonotype was recovered from a woman aged 35 to 49 with alopecia areata. Some clones in this sample may be carry-over from other donors' samples. This chain joins TRBV12-3 or TRBV12-4 and TRBJ2-1, with D hard to call. The CDR3 sequence is CASSFGRLFQFF. Here the CDR3 DNA reads TGTGCCAGCAGTTTTGGTAGACTCTTCCAGTTCTTC.